These T cell receptor beta chains were read from a single sample in a study of blood T cell repertoires in COVID-19. Profiling relied on immunoSEQ multiplex PCR, and the TCRdb table lists in-frame clones only, not all of them. In the table there are over 85,000 clones, approximately 86% of which are singletons. The sequenced material came from peripheral blood. The receptors were gathered from a human donor in a cohort sampled during active COVID-19. Both conserved end residues are part of each CDR3. The order of the fields is J gene, D gene, clone size, V gene, CDR3 protein, CDR3 DNA. A D gene is named only where the DNA matches it firmly. A row's size may be missing; if present it is once, few, many or a size class.

TRBJ2-6	TRBD1	NA	TRBV11-2	CASSWGQSSGANVLTF	TGTGCCAGCAGCTGGGGACAGAGCTCTGGGGCCAACGTCCTGACTTTC
TRBJ1-6	NA	NA	TRBV9	CASGGPYNSPLHF	TGTGCCAGCGGGGGCCCCTATAATTCACCCCTCCACTTT
TRBJ2-1	NA	NA	TRBV9	CASSVSGGNEQFF	TGTGCCAGCAGCGTGTCAGGGGGGAATGAGCAGTTCTTC
TRBJ2-1	TRBD2	NA	TRBV11-3	CVSSLTSGPYNEQFF	TGTGTCAGCAGCTTAACTAGCGGGCCGTACAATGAGCAGTTCTTC
TRBJ2-7	TRBD2	NA	TRBV19	CASSIAGGDEQYF	TGTGCCAGTAGTATAGCCGGGGGGGACGAGCAGTACTTC
TRBJ1-1	NA	once	TRBV4-3	CASSSEMNTEAFF	TGCGCCAGCAGCTCCGAGATGAACACTGAAGCTTTCTTT
TRBJ1-5	TRBD1	once	TRBV4-1	CASSQGGQARSVGNQPQHF	TGCGCCAGCAGCCAAGGAGGACAGGCCCGGAGTGTAGGCAATCAGCCCCAGCATTTT
TRBJ2-7	TRBD2	once	TRBV7-2	CASRQTSGTYEQYF	TGTGCCAGCAGGCAGACTAGCGGGACCTACGAGCAGTACTTC
TRBJ2-1	NA	NA	TRBV6-5	CASSYNGYLEQFF	TGTGCCAGCAGTTACAATGGTTACTTGGAGCAGTTCTTC
TRBJ1-1	NA	once	TRBV4-2	CASSPGQLAFF	TGTGCCAGCAGCCCCGGACAGCTGGCTTTCTTT
TRBJ2-7	NA	NA	TRBV6-5	CATGLQRYEQYF	TGTGCCACCGGACTACAGCGCTACGAGCAGTACTTC
TRBJ2-7	NA	NA	TRBV5-1	CASSLGTSLSYEQYF	TGCGCCAGCAGCTTGGGGACTTCCCTATCCTACGAGCAGTACTTC
TRBJ1-1	NA	NA	TRBV3-1/TRBV3-2	CASSQEGRVMEAFF	TGTGCCAGCAGCCAAGAGGGCAGGGTCATGGAAGCTTTCTTT
TRBJ2-7	NA	NA	TRBV7-9	CASSLVQASHEQYF	TGTGCCAGCAGCTTAGTACAGGCGAGCCACGAGCAGTACTTC
TRBJ2-5	TRBD1	NA	TRBV5-1	CASSQGQGATETQYF	TGCGCCAGCAGCCAAGGACAGGGGGCAACGGAGACCCAGTACTTC
TRBJ1-5	TRBD1	once	TRBV30	CAWSLADRGGNQPQHF	TGTGCCTGGAGTCTTGCTGACAGGGGAGGAAATCAGCCCCAGCATTTT
TRBJ2-7	TRBD2	NA	TRBV9	CASSPRLAGGPEQYF	TGTGCCAGCAGCCCCCGACTAGCGGGAGGGCCCGAGCAGTACTTC
TRBJ1-1	NA	NA	TRBV5-1	CASSTGHQNTEAFF	TGCGCCAGCAGCACCGGACACCAGAACACTGAAGCTTTCTTT
TRBJ2-3	NA	NA	TRBV9	CASSVTGVWDTQYF	TGTGCCAGCAGCGTGACGGGAGTATGGGATACGCAGTATTTT
TRBJ2-3	TRBD2	NA	TRBV3-1/TRBV3-2	CASSQVGMRGGPSWTQYF	TGTGCCAGCAGCCAAGTAGGGATGAGGGGAGGGCCCTCGTGGACGCAGTATTTT
TRBJ2-3	NA	once	TRBV11-3	CASSLGGVEDTQYF	TGTGCCAGCAGCTTAGGGGGCGTGGAAGATACGCAGTATTTT
TRBJ1-5	TRBD1	few	TRBV4-2	CASSQPGQGLQSAQHF	TGTGCCAGCAGCCAACCTGGACAGGGGCTTCAATCAGCCCAGCATTTT
TRBJ2-1	NA	NA	TRBV7-3	CASSLTYGAYNEQFF	TGTGCCAGCAGCTTAACATACGGGGCCTACAATGAGCAGTTCTTC
TRBJ1-4	NA	NA	TRBV3-1/TRBV3-2	CASSPAGRTNEKLFF	TGTGCCAGCAGCCCTGCGGGACGGACTAATGAAAAACTGTTTTTT
TRBJ2-2	NA	NA	TRBV3-1/TRBV3-2	CASSQAAGSPGELFF	TGTGCCAGCAGCCAAGCCGCCGGGAGTCCCGGGGAGCTGTTTTTT
TRBJ1-1	NA	NA	TRBV7-9	CASSFSEGETEAFF	TGTGCCAGCAGCTTTTCAGAGGGAGAAACTGAAGCTTTCTTT
TRBJ2-5	TRBD2	few	TRBV7-6	CASSLRRGRGGQETQYF	TGTGCCAGCAGCTTACGGCGCGGGCGGGGGGGTCAAGAGACCCAGTACTTC
TRBJ2-5	TRBD1	NA	TRBV7-3	CASSHDREGTQYF	TGTGCCAGCAGCCATGACAGGGAAGGGACCCAGTACTTC
TRBJ1-5	NA	NA	TRBV4-3	CASSQALDQPQHF	TGCGCCAGCAGCCAAGCCCTTGATCAGCCCCAGCATTTT
TRBJ2-3	TRBD2	NA	TRBV9	CASSPTPGTSGGADTQYF	TGTGCCAGCAGCCCCACCCCAGGCACTAGCGGGGGAGCAGATACGCAGTATTTT
TRBJ2-5	TRBD2	NA	TRBV7-2	CASSPPRLALQETQYF	TGTGCCAGCAGCCCACCCCGACTAGCACTACAAGAGACCCAGTACTTC